This T cell receptor beta chain was identified during a study of T cell clonotyping in hematopoietic cell transplantation. Study-wide results and caveats: After transplant, recipient diversity fell while pathologically expanded clonotypes grew through day 180. Without cell sorting, CD4 versus CD8 contributions remain unresolved. Higher Inverse Simpson Index values in graft donor and pretransplant recipient predicted broader posttransplant TCR diversity.

This clone was found once. Its specificity is not known. TCRdb keeps only in-frame clones here, not all; method: immunoSEQ multiplex PCR. The data hold 5,000 to 6,000 clones, with 77% observed a single time. The CDR3 totals 13 residues. V lost 3 bases and J lost 10; bases outside the gene matches: 7. Germline CDR1 and CDR2: MNHEY and SVGAGI. Samples: about 28 days before transplant, then days 30, 100 and 180 after. V and J are TRBV6-5 and TRBJ1-2; TRBD1 agrees at 8 bases. This TCR derives from a male patient between 45 and 60 years old who had an allogeneic stem cell transplant from an unrelated donor, so the T cells may come from the graft donor. Some clones in this sample may be carry-over from other donors' samples. The sample was PBMCs, taken 100 days after allogeneic stem cell transplant. CDR3 sequence: CASSYHRTGYYTF. The CDR3 DNA follows: TGTGCCAGCAGTTATCATCGGACAGGGTACTACACCTTC.